A selection of T cell receptor beta chains follows, all from one sample in a study of cytomegalovirus exposure and HLA in healthy donors. Measured with immunoSEQ multiplex PCR; TCRdb has only the in-frame clones, and not every one. Of roughly 190,000 clones in the sample, approximately 85% were seen once. Sequenced: PBMCs. The receptors stem from a woman aged 18-29 years in good health and CMV-seronegative. Both conserved end residues are part of each CDR3. D genes are given only for firm matches. Size values are once, few and many counts, or a class for expanded clones, and some rows have none.

size	V	J	D	CDR3	DNA
-	TRBV11-3	TRBJ2-7	-	CASSLVGANGAYEQYF	TGTGCCAGCAGCTTAGTCGGCGCGAATGGAGCCTACGAGCAGTACTTC
-	TRBV5-6	TRBJ2-7	TRBD2	CASSRNPTSGYEQYF	TGTGCCAGCAGCCGAAATCCGACTAGCGGCTACGAGCAGTACTTC
once	TRBV7-6	TRBJ1-1	TRBD1	CASSQIGQGGAEAFF	TGTGCCAGCAGCCAGATCGGACAGGGAGGAGCTGAAGCTTTCTTT
-	TRBV6-5	TRBJ2-2	-	CASSNSPQGRVWELFF	TGTGCCAGCAGTAACTCTCCCCAGGGGAGGGTATGGGAGCTGTTTTTT
-	TRBV30	TRBJ2-2	-	CAWSVPRQNTGELFF	TGTGCCTGGAGTGTACCCAGACAGAACACCGGGGAGCTGTTTTTT
-	TRBV10-3	TRBJ2-7	TRBD1	CAISESNLRDRRNYEQYF	TGTGCCATCAGTGAGTCGAACCTCCGGGACAGGCGGAACTACGAGCAGTACTTC
-	TRBV5-1	TRBJ1-1	TRBD1	CASMRQGATGTEAFF	TGCGCCAGTATGAGGCAGGGGGCAACGGGCACTGAAGCTTTCTTT
-	TRBV25-1	TRBJ1-2	-	CASSDWTDNYGYTF	TGTGCCAGCAGTGACTGGACAGATAACTATGGCTACACCTTC
-	TRBV5-8	TRBJ1-2	-	CASSVRRGPLPSGYTF	TGTGCCAGCAGCGTCCGACGAGGCCCCCTACCCTCTGGCTACACCTTC
-	TRBV5-1	TRBJ2-5	-	CASSWIQGQETQYF	TGCGCCAGCAGCTGGATACAGGGACAAGAGACCCAGTACTTC
-	TRBV2	TRBJ2-2	-	CASSERIPVNTGELFF	TGTGCCAGCAGTGAAAGAATCCCGGTTAACACCGGGGAGCTGTTTTTT
-	TRBV4-1	TRBJ2-5	-	CASSQDQLDAREWPQYF	TGCGCCAGCAGCCAGGATCAACTGGACGCACGGGAGTGGCCCCAGTACTTC
-	TRBV27	TRBJ2-6	-	CASSFQVRSGANVLTF	TGTGCCAGCAGTTTCCAGGTCCGATCTGGGGCCAACGTCCTGACTTTC
-	TRBV2	TRBJ2-7	-	CASSGYSFYEQYF	TGTGCCAGCAGTGGATACAGCTTCTACGAGCAGTACTTC
-	TRBV4-1	TRBJ2-7	TRBD2	CASSQVKGLAMGEQYF	TGCGCCAGCAGCCAAGTCAAGGGACTAGCCATGGGTGAGCAGTACTTC
-	TRBV2	TRBJ2-3	-	CASSGLATDTQYF	TGTGCCAGCAGTGGTCTAGCCACAGATACGCAGTATTTT
few	TRBV9	TRBJ1-1	-	CASSPSGPNTEAFF	TGTGCCAGCAGCCCGTCAGGTCCGAACACTGAAGCTTTCTTT
-	TRBV5-4	TRBJ1-5	-	CASSLRGFNQPQHF	TGTGCCAGCAGCTTAAGAGGGTTCAATCAGCCCCAGCATTTT
-	TRBV6-5	TRBJ1-2	TRBD1	CASSTTGYGGYTF	TGTGCCAGCAGTACGACAGGGTACGGTGGCTACACCTTC
-	TRBV14	TRBJ2-1	TRBD2	CASSQGLAGGIHYNEQFF	TGTGCCAGCAGCCAAGGACTAGCGGGAGGCATCCACTACAATGAGCAGTTCTTC
-	TRBV6-4	TRBJ2-1	-	CASSFGQHNEQFF	TGTGCCAGCAGCTTCGGACAACACAATGAGCAGTTCTTC
-	TRBV27	TRBJ2-1	TRBD2	CASSSGGFSYNEQFF	TGTGCCAGCAGCTCGGGGGGGTTCTCCTACAATGAGCAGTTCTTC
-	TRBV6-5	TRBJ2-3	-	CASSYSHQGLDTQYF	TGTGCCAGCAGTTATTCACACCAGGGTCTCGATACGCAGTATTTT
-	TRBV5-1	TRBJ1-4	TRBD1	CASSDNRGSYEKLFF	TGCGCCAGCAGCGATAACAGGGGTTCTTATGAAAAACTGTTTTTT
-	TRBV6-4	TRBJ2-1	TRBD2	CASSSGLARLNEQFF	TGTGCCAGCAGTTCGGGACTAGCGCGACTCAATGAGCAGTTCTTC
-	TRBV2	TRBJ1-5	-	CASGSSGNQSQHF	TGTGCCAGCGGCTCCTCAGGGAATCAGTCCCAGCATTTT
-	TRBV18	TRBJ2-5	TRBD1	CASSPPQDRTGEYQETQYF	TGTGCCAGCTCACCCCCCCAGGATCGGACAGGGGAATACCAAGAGACCCAGTACTTC
-	TRBV5-1	TRBJ1-2	TRBD1	CASSLEGQSYGYTF	TGCGCCAGCAGCTTGGAGGGACAGAGCTATGGCTACACCTTC